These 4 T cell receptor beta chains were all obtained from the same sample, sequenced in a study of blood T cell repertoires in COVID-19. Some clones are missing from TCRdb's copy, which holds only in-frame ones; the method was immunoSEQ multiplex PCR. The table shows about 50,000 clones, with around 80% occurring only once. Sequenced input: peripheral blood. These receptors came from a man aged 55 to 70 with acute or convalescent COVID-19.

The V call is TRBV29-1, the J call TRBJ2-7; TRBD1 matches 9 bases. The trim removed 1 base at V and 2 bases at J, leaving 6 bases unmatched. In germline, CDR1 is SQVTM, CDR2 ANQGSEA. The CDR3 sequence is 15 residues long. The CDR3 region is CSVEARTGDPYEQYF. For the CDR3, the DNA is TGCAGCGTTGAAGCCCGGACAGGGGATCCCTACGAGCAGTACTTC.

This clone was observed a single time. The CDR3 loop reads CASSQEWGGNTGELFF. The CDR3 nucleotides read TGCGCCAGCAGCCAAGAATGGGGGGGGAACACCGGGGAGCTGTTTTTT. The V and J genes are TRBV4-3 and TRBJ2-2; 7 bases are a match to TRBD2. With V trimmed by 0 bases and J by 1 base, 2 bases remained unmatched. Germline V gene data show CDR1 as LGHNA and CDR2 as YSLEER. The CDR3 is made up of 16 amino acids.

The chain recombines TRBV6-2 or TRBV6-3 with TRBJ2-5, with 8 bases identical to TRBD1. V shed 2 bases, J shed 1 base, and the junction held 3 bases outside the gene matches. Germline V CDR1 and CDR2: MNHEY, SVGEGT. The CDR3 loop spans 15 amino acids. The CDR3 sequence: CASSYHDRGQETQYF. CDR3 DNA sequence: TGTGCCAGCAGTTACCACGACAGGGGCCAAGAGACCCAGTACTTC.

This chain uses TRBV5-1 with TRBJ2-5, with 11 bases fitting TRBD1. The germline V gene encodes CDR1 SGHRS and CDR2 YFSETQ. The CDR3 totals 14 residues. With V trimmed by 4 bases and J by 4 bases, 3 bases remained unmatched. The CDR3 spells CASSQGQGVETQYF. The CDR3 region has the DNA TGCGCCAGCAGCCAGGGACAGGGGGTAGAGACCCAGTACTTC.